The T cell receptor beta chain described here comes from a study of cytomegalovirus exposure and HLA in healthy donors. As for this clone: Its specificity is not known.

Study-level results: Cytomegalovirus-associated status was assigned to 150 to 200 TCR beta chains. In vitro work confirmed that a few CMV-associated chains recognize CMV antigens. Being indistinguishable, some V segments were excluded, TRBV6-2 and TRBV6-3 among them.

Germline CDR1 reads MNHNS; CDR2 reads SASEGT. The CDR3 has 12 residues. Between the trimmed V and J ends, which lost 0 bases and 4 bases, there was a span of 3 bases. Researchers ran the PCR with 60 Vbeta and 13 Jbeta primers. Using immunoSEQ multiplex PCR, the repertoire was profiled, and TCRdb retains in-frame clones only, with some absent. The repertoire holds some 78,000 clones, with 80% as singletons. The material sequenced was PBMCs. The chain employs TRBV6-1 and TRBJ1-1, with unresolved D. The receptor was derived from a woman aged 45-60 years in good health and CMV-seropositive. As DNA, the CDR3 is TGTGCCAGCAGTGAAGCGCGCACTGAAGCTTTCTTT. Amino acids: CASSEARTEAFF.